This T cell receptor (beta chain) is from a study of T-cell reconstitution after alpha-beta-depleted transplantation in children. Study-wide results and caveats: At around two months after transplant, the alpha-beta T cells were reportedly derived from several hundred expanded clones that came from non-depleted graft cells. The origin of high day-60 TCRbeta diversity in some patients lay in surviving recipient T cells and thymic progenitors. After one year, T-cell counts and TCRbeta diversity mostly came from new T cells.

This CDR3 contains 16 residues. In germline, CDR1 is LGHNA, CDR2 YSLEER. V lost 0 bases and J lost 2; bases outside the gene matches: 7. On this clonotype itself: No antigen is known for it.

Preparation of the TCRbeta library involved a method that used unique molecular identifiers. TCRdb independently ran MiXCR on the PCR reads; one entry per CDR3 protein. The sample shows roughly 490,000 distinct CDR3 sequences, about an eighth of them seen only once. J is TRBJ2-7 and V is TRBV4-3, with 7 bases lining up with TRBD1. The clonotype comes from a female patient aged 2-9 years who had a stem cell transplant for aplastic anemia, so the T cells may come from the graft donor. Material: PBMCs, mostly from graft donor cells, obtained 180 days after TCRalphabeta/CD19-depleted stem cell transplant. The CDR3 DNA reads as TGCGCCAGCAGCCAAGATGGTGGGGACAGAGCCTACGAGCAGTACTTC. Translation: CASSQDGGDRAYEQYF.